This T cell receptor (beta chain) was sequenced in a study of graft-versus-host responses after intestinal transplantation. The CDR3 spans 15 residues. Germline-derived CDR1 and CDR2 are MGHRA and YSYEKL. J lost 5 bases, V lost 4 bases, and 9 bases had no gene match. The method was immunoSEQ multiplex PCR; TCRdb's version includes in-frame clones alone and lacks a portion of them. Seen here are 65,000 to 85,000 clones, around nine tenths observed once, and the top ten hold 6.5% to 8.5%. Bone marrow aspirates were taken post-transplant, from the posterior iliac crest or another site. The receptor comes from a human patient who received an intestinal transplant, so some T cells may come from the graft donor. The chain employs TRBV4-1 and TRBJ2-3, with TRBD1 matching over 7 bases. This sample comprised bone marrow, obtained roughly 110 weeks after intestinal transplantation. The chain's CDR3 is CASSPDRDWEDTQYF. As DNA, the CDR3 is TGCGCCAGCAGCCCCGACAGGGATTGGGAAGATACGCAGTATTTT.